This paragraph reports one TCR beta chain. What it binds is not known. The record originates from a study of shared clonotypes between healthy human individuals. Across the study: The cohort comprised a couple of women and a few men. Their ages spanned 18 to 49 years. Overall study findings and caveats: As a rule, naive subsets had a larger estimated richness than memory subsets.

Sequenced by immunoSEQ multiplex PCR; TCRdb stores in-frame clones only, minus some. The sample lists under 2.5 million clones, about nine tenths occurring once. Researchers partitioned CD4+ cells into CD45RA+ naive and CD45RA-negative memory subsets. Germline loops: CDR1 SGHKS, CDR2 YYEKEE (reference sequence). V dropped 1 base and J dropped 3 bases, with 10 bases sitting between them. The CDR3 sequence is 14 residues long. V usage is TRBV5-5 and J usage is TRBJ1-1; perhaps TRBD1 as D (5 bases). The source material was naive CD4+ T cells from PBMCs. Subset of the sample: CD45RA+ positively selected. This clonotype was obtained from a young man in good health. Some clones in this sample may be carry-over from other donors' samples. The CDR3: CASSLFGGDTEAFF. The CDR3, as DNA: TGTGCCAGCAGCTTGTTCGGGGGAGACACTGAAGCTTTCTTT.